A single sample gave rise to the 27 T cell receptor beta chains below, sequenced in a study of T cell responses to AZD1222 COVID-19 vaccine (dated by TCRdb to about 2021). Reading the label with the study, this specimen's time point is: baseline before first vaccination. Library construction relied on the immunoSEQ multiplex PCR assay. In TCRdb, the immuneACCESS table is reduced to in-frame sequences with V and J assigned. These tables do not hold every clone; where another copy was compared, an unresolved V gene accounts for under half, and the others remain unexplained. This sample gives 110,000 to 150,000 clones in total; around nine tenths of them show up just once. The ten largest clones add up to about 3% of the sample. Sequencing was performed on peripheral blood, taken on day 0 of AZD1222 vaccination. These TCRs come from an adult in good health.

This clone was recorded a few times. The chain couples TRBV5-6 to TRBJ1-6; 7 bases align to TRBD1. Losses at the gene ends were 4 bases for V and 12 bases for J; bases not matched to a gene: 16. The CDR3 runs 16 residues. The V gene's germline CDR1 is SGHDT and CDR2 YYEEEE. The CDR3: CASSATKLTGKEPLHF. In DNA, the CDR3 is TGTGCCAGCAGCGCGACCAAACTGACAGGGAAAGAACCCCTCCACTTT.

V is TRBV29-1 and J is TRBJ2-2; D could derive from TRBD1 or TRBD2 (5 bases each). Germline CDR1 and CDR2: SQVTM and ANQGSEA. This CDR3 is 13 amino acids long. This CDR3 reads CTRGRAHDGELFF. CDR3 nucleotide sequence: TGCACCCGGGGCAGGGCTCATGACGGGGAGCTGTTTTTT.

The chain has TRBV5-1 and TRBJ1-6; D not resolved. CDR1 and CDR2 from the germline V gene are SGHRS and YFSETQ. V dropped 7 bases and J dropped 6 bases, with 8 bases sitting between them. The CDR3 spans 12 residues. The CDR3 DNA follows: TGCGCCAGCCAAAGCAGTAATTCACCCCTCCACTTT. Its protein product is CASQSSNSPLHF.

The chain uses TRBV10-2 and TRBJ2-5, with 7 nucleotides matching TRBD2. V lost 3 bases to trimming and J lost 4 bases; unmatched junction nucleotides: 2. Germline values: CDR1 WSHSY, CDR2 SAAADI. The CDR3 extends over 13 amino acids. The CDR3 DNA is TGCGCCAGCAGTGATTCGGGGGGAGAGACCCAGTACTTC. Translation gives CASSDSGGETQYF.

The chain carries TRBV6-5 and TRBJ1-6; TRBD1 aligns across 7 bases. Germline assignment: CDR1 MNHEY and CDR2 SVGAGI. CDR3 size: 13 residues. V lost 6 bases and J lost 5; bases outside the gene matches: 1. The CDR3 nucleotides read TGTGCCAGCAGGGGACAGAATAATTCACCCCTCCACTTT. Amino acids: CASRGQNNSPLHF.

The rearrangement uses TRBV12-3 or TRBV12-4 and TRBJ1-2; tentatively, D is TRBD1 (5 bases). This CDR3 is built from 13 residues. Trimming cost V 6 bases and J 8 bases, with 16 bases left between them. DNA of the CDR3: TGTGCCAGCAGCCGACAGTCCCCTGAAGGCTACACCTTC. It is translated as CASSRQSPEGYTF.

The CDR3 nucleotides are TGTGCCACCAGTGATCTATACTCCTACAATGAGCAGTTCTTC. It encodes CATSDLYSYNEQFF. The gene calls are TRBV24-1 and TRBJ2-1; no clear D gene. CDR3 length: 14 residues. Trimming removed 3 bases at V and 0 bases at J, with 5 bases between. CDR1 KGHDR and CDR2 SFDVKD come from the germline V gene.

The chain recombines TRBV3-1 (or the pseudogene TRBV3-2) with TRBJ2-7, with 9 bases fitting TRBD2. The J segment lost 4 bases and the V segment lost 4 bases, leaving 8 bases of the junction unmatched. From germline, CDR1 is LGHDT and CDR2 YNNKEL (reference sequence). CDR3 length equals 15 residues. The CDR3 spells CASSLEASGIYEQYF. CDR3 coding DNA: TGTGCCAGCAGCCTCGAAGCTAGCGGGATATACGAGCAGTACTTC.

The chain links TRBV27 to TRBJ2-4, with D possibly being TRBD2 (6 bases). Germline V CDR1 and CDR2: MNHEY, SMNVEV (reference sequence). The CDR3 covers 14 residues. V dropped 7 bases and J dropped 0 bases, with 10 bases sitting between them. DNA of the CDR3: TGTGCCAGCACCCCGGGAGAAGCCAAAAACATTCAGTACTTC. Amino acids: CASTPGEAKNIQYF.

The chain uses TRBV6-6 and TRBJ2-3; 8 bases fit TRBD2. This CDR3 spans 15 amino acids. CDR1 is MNHNY, CDR2 SVGAGI, per germline (reference sequence). V dropped 6 bases and J dropped 3; count of bases not matched to a gene: 8. The CDR3 sequence is CASSRAGVRTDTQYF. For the CDR3, the DNA is TGTGCCAGCAGCAGAGCGGGAGTTAGGACAGATACGCAGTATTTT.

V usage is TRBV25-1 and J usage is TRBJ2-7; no definite D call. Germline V gene data show CDR1 as MGHDK and CDR2 as SYGVNS. With 3 bases removed from V and 6 bases from J, the gap between germline ends came to 12 bases. This CDR3 region has 13 residues. CDR3 sequence: CASSDLWASEQYF. CDR3 nucleotides: TGTGCCAGCAGTGACCTGTGGGCCTCCGAGCAGTACTTC.

This clone was observed a single time. This chain uses TRBV5-4 with TRBJ1-1, with D tentatively TRBD1 (6 bases). CDR1 SGHNT and CDR2 YYREEE come from the germline V gene (reference sequence). Trimming shortened V by 4 bases and J by 8 bases, and 15 bases separated the two germline ends. The CDR3 contains 13 residues. The CDR3 region has the DNA TGTGCCAGCAGCCTGGGGCAGGGGCAGGAAGCTTTCTTT. Translation gives CASSLGQGQEAFF.

The chain is built from TRBV6-5 and TRBJ1-5, with D unclear. The CDR3 runs to 14 residues. CDR1 is MNHEY and CDR2 is SVGAGI in the germline V gene. V lost 2 bases to trimming and J lost 2 bases, with 7 bases between them. For the CDR3, the DNA is TGTGCCAGCAGTTACCCCTCGGGCAATCAGCCCCAGCATTTT. It codes for CASSYPSGNQPQHF.

The CDR3 nucleotides read TGTGCCAGATCACCGGGACAGGGCTACGAGCAGTACTTC. This codes for CARSPGQGYEQYF. This chain uses TRBV2 with TRBJ2-7; 9 bases fit TRBD1. Germline V gene lookup returns CDR1 SNHLY and CDR2 FYNNEI. The V segment lost 9 bases and the J segment 3 bases; nucleotides outside the gene matches: 6. The CDR3 length is 13 residues.

This clone turned up a few times. The rearrangement uses TRBV2 and TRBJ2-3; 9 bases map to TRBD2. CDR1 and CDR2 from the germline V gene are SNHLY and FYNNEI. Germline trimming cut 3 bases from V and 4 bases from J; bases unmatched to any gene: 5. There are 15 residues in the CDR3. The DNA for the CDR3 is TGTGCCAGCAGTGACGCGCGGGGGGGACCAGATACGCAGTATTTT. Its protein product is CASSDARGGPDTQYF.

Of note for this clone: The sample contains more than one DNA sequence encoding this CDR3. The chain carries TRBV18 and TRBJ1-5, with TRBD1 matching over 7 bases. Germline assignment: CDR1 KGHSH and CDR2 LQKENI. J was trimmed by 4 bases and V by 3 bases; bases with no gene match: 3. The CDR3 is 14 residues long. The CDR3 protein is CASSPGQFNQPQHF. Here the CDR3 DNA reads TGTGCCAGCTCACCGGGACAGTTTAATCAGCCCCAGCATTTT.

The chain recombines TRBV7-9 with TRBJ1-4, with D perhaps TRBD1 (5 bases). CDR3 length: 14 amino acids. V was shortened by 5 bases and J by 4 bases, with 11 bases between the two germline ends. CDR1 is SEHNR, CDR2 FQNEAQ, per germline (reference sequence). CDR3 in amino acids: CASSRRQLNEKLFF. The CDR3 DNA sequence: TGTGCCAGCAGCCGGAGACAGCTTAATGAAAAACTGTTTTTT.

The rearrangement links TRBV5-6 to TRBJ1-5; possible D gene TRBD1, 5 bases. The V gene lost 6 bases and the J gene lost 0 bases, with 10 bases spanning the gap. Germline-derived CDR1 and CDR2 are SGHDT and YYEEEE. The CDR3 has 14 amino acids. The CDR3 DNA reads TGTGCCAGCACCCAGGGTTATAGCAATCAGCCCCAGCATTTT. It specifies CASTQGYSNQPQHF.

V gene TRBV4-2 combines with J gene TRBJ2-7; no firm D call. CDR1 and CDR2 (germline): LGHNA, YNFKEQ. CDR3 size: 14 residues. V was pared by 0 bases and J by 1 base, with 7 bases between. CDR3 sequence reads: CASSQEYRSYEQYF. The CDR3 DNA follows: TGTGCCAGCAGCCAAGAGTACCGATCCTACGAGCAGTACTTC.

The chain uses TRBV7-2 and TRBJ2-1, with TRBD2 matching 10 bases. The J segment lost 9 bases and the V segment lost 6 bases, leaving 8 bases of the junction unmatched. Germline V CDR1 and CDR2: SGHTA, FQGNSA. The CDR3 spans 14 residues. The CDR3 DNA reads as TGTGCCAGCAGGTGGACTAGCGGCCCGGGTGAGCAGTTCTTC. It yields the protein CASRWTSGPGEQFF. The complete variable domain, with remaining parts taken from reference TRBV7-2 and TRBJ2-1, reads GAGVSQSPSNKVTEKGKDVELRCDPISGHTALYWYRQSLGQGLEFLIYFQGNSAPDKSGLPSDRFSAERTGGSVSTLTIQRTQQEDSAVYLCASRWTSGPGEQFFGPGTRLTVL.

The V and J genes are TRBV7-9 and TRBJ1-2; TRBD1 might be the D (5 bases). The V gene's germline CDR1 is SEHNR and CDR2 FQNEAQ (reference sequence). The CDR3 covers 14 residues. The V end was cut by 1 base, the J end by 8 bases, with 14 bases between. CDR3 sequence: CASSLGGQGEGYTF. The DNA for the CDR3 is TGTGCCAGCAGCTTAGGTGGGCAGGGTGAGGGCTACACCTTC.

This clone was recorded once. V gene TRBV27 combines with J gene TRBJ1-1; maybe TRBD1 (6 bases). Germline values: CDR1 MNHEY, CDR2 SMNVEV (reference sequence). V was shortened by 11 bases and J by 7 bases, with 11 bases between the two germline ends. The CDR3 spans 10 residues. CDR3 DNA sequence: TGTGCCCTACGGACAGTTGAAGCTTTCTTT. The encoded protein is CALRTVEAFF.

This chain joins TRBV7-2 and TRBJ1-6, with D uncertain. Trimming took 0 bases from V and 9 from J, leaving 15 bases between them. The length of the CDR3 is 16 residues. Germline loops: CDR1 SGHTA, CDR2 FQGNSA. The CDR3 DNA sequence: TGTGCCAGCAGCTTAGCCATCGGGAGGATGGGTTCACCCCTCCACTTT. It specifies CASSLAIGRMGSPLHF.

This chain connects TRBV11-3 to TRBJ2-2, with D unclear. The CDR3 contains 15 residues. The germline V gene has CDR1 SGHNT and CDR2 YENEEA. The ends were cut back, 5 bases at V and 0 bases at J, with 10 bases in the middle. This CDR3 is CASSGFVANTGELFF. DNA of the CDR3: TGTGCCAGCAGCGGTTTCGTCGCGAACACCGGGGAGCTGTTTTTT.

The chain uses TRBV3-1 (or the pseudogene TRBV3-2) and TRBJ2-1; maybe TRBD1 (6 bases). V shed 6 bases and J shed 8 bases, with 11 bases lying between them. Germline lookup yields CDR1 LGHDT and CDR2 YNNKEL (reference sequence). There are 12 residues in the CDR3. The CDR3: CASRSEGDEQFF. The DNA for the CDR3 is TGTGCCAGCAGATCAGAGGGGGATGAGCAGTTCTTC.

The V gene is TRBV7-6, the J gene TRBJ2-1; TRBD2 is a possible D gene (6 bases). Germline V gene sequence: CDR1 SGHVS, CDR2 FNYEAQ. The CDR3 runs to 15 residues. V was clipped by 3 bases and J by 9 bases, with 18 bases between them. CDR3 nucleotide sequence: TGTGCCAGCAGCTTGGGGTGGGAGACGCGGGGTGAGCAGTTCTTC. Protein product: CASSLGWETRGEQFF.

The chain employs TRBV19 and TRBJ2-7; 9 positions agree with TRBD1. Germline assignment: CDR1 LNHDA and CDR2 SQIVND (reference sequence). The J segment lost 3 bases and the V segment lost 7 bases, leaving 13 bases of the junction unmatched. The CDR3 consists of 16 residues. Here the CDR3 DNA reads TGTGCCAGTACCCCCGAGCCCGGGACAGGGTTCTACGAGCAGTACTTC. Its translation: CASTPEPGTGFYEQYF.